The 9 T cell receptor beta chains listed next were all sequenced from one sample in a study of CD8+ T cells in alopecia areata. Sequencing templates came from extracted RNA that was reverse transcribed into cDNA. TCRdb's copy holds only in-frame clones and misses some; the assay was immunoSEQ multiplex PCR. Counted here are 80,000 or so clones, around 60% occurring once; the ten biggest clones make up 23%. Treatment described: oral pan-JAK inhibitor, 5-10 mg twice daily. Sample: CD8+ T cells sorted from blood, taken at week 24, from a patient treated with tofacitinib. The receptors come from a human donor with alopecia areata.

In regard to this clone: The sample holds other DNA sequences that translate to the same CDR3. This chain connects TRBV7-9 to TRBJ2-2, with no clear D. The CDR3 length is 13 residues. The V end was cut by 6 bases, the J end by 2 bases, with 7 bases between. Germline assignment: CDR1 SEHNR and CDR2 FQNEAQ (reference sequence). In DNA, the CDR3 is TGTGCCAGCAGTTTAACTAACACCGGGGAGCTGTTTTTT. Protein: CASSLTNTGELFF. The whole variable domain, remainder taken from reference TRBV7-9 and TRBJ2-2, is DTGVSQNPRHKITKRGQNVTFRCDPISEHNRLYWYRQTLGQGPEFLTYFQNEAQLEKSRLLSDRFSAERPKGSFSTLEIQRTEQGDSAMYLCASSLTNTGELFFGEGSRLTVL.

The V call is TRBV7-9, the J call TRBJ2-7; TRBD1 aligns across 7 bases. CDR3 length: 17 residues. Germline trimming cut 5 bases from V and 2 bases from J; bases unmatched to any gene: 15. Germline V gives CDR1 SEHNR, CDR2 FQNEAQ (reference sequence). Written as DNA, the CDR3 is TGTGCCAGCAGCCAGGGGGTAGGGGACGGACCAGCCTACGAGCAGTACTTC. Amino acids: CASSQGVGDGPAYEQYF.

This chain links TRBV29-1 with TRBJ2-3, with 10 bases fitting TRBD1. Germline loops: CDR1 SQVTM, CDR2 ANQGSEA. This CDR3 has 15 residues. The J segment lost 5 bases and the V segment lost 5 bases, leaving 10 bases of the junction unmatched. The CDR3 here is CSVKRTGGEEDTQYF. CDR3 in DNA: TGCAGCGTTAAACGGACAGGGGGAGAGGAAGATACGCAGTATTTT.

V and J are TRBV5-1 and TRBJ1-1; D call uncertain. V was clipped by 0 bases and J by 3 bases, with 12 bases between them. CDR3 length equals 15 residues. Per germline, CDR1 SGHRS and CDR2 YFSETQ. The CDR3 sequence: CASSLDRGRDTEAFF. The CDR3 bases are TGCGCCAGCAGCTTGGATCGGGGTCGGGACACTGAAGCTTTCTTT.

This clone has only one observation. The gene calls are TRBV7-9 and TRBJ2-7; a possible D gene is TRBD1 (5 bases). The V gene lost 4 bases and the J gene lost 0 bases, with 16 bases spanning the gap. The V gene's germline CDR1 is SEHNR and CDR2 FQNEAQ (reference sequence). The CDR3 is made up of 16 amino acids. CDR3 sequence: CASSSPIGVNSYEQYF. The CDR3 DNA reads as TGTGCCAGCAGCTCCCCCATAGGGGTCAACTCCTACGAGCAGTACTTC.

The gene calls are TRBV14 and TRBJ2-7; D unclear. Germline CDR1 reads SGHDN; CDR2 reads FVKESK. The germline V and J ends were trimmed by 4 bases and 0 bases, with 10 bases remaining between them. The CDR3 has 14 amino acids. The CDR3 reads CASSLGRTSYEQYF. The CDR3 DNA follows: TGTGCCAGCAGCCTCGGACGGACCTCCTACGAGCAGTACTTC. Drawing the rest from reference TRBV14 and TRBJ2-7, the complete variable domain is EAGVTQFPSHSVIEKGQTVTLRCDPISGHDNLYWYRRVMGKEIKFLLHFVKESKQDESGMPNNRFLAERTGGTYSTLKVQPAELEDSGVYFCASSLGRTSYEQYFGPGTRLTVT.

This clone has just a few counts. This chain uses TRBV7-9 with TRBJ1-1; 8 bases fit TRBD1. This CDR3 contains 14 residues. CDR1 and CDR2 from the germline V gene are SEHNR and FQNEAQ (reference sequence). V was clipped by 7 bases and J by 2 bases; unmatched bases: 6. CDR3 residues: CASNGQGQNTEAFF. The CDR3, as DNA: TGTGCCAGCAACGGACAGGGTCAAAACACTGAAGCTTTCTTT.

This chain links TRBV2 with TRBJ2-1; 12 positions match TRBD2. Trimming removed 8 bases from V and 8 bases from J; junction bases left unmatched: 7. Looked up from germline, CDR1 is SNHLY and CDR2 is FYNNEI. The CDR3 has 14 residues. The CDR3 protein is CASVTSGRTDEQFF. The CDR3 bases are TGTGCCAGCGTCACTAGCGGGAGGACCGATGAGCAGTTCTTC. Based on the CDR3 plus reference TRBV2 and TRBJ2-1, the full variable domain is EPEVTQTPSHQVTQMGQEVILRCVPISNHLYFYWYRQILGQKVEFLVSFYNNEISEKSEIFDDQFSVERPDGSNFTLKIRSTKLEDSAMYFCASVTSGRTDEQFFGPGTRLTVL.

This clone was counted a few times. The chain links TRBV7-9 to TRBJ1-4, with a possible D match to TRBD1 (5 bases). Germline V gene lookup returns CDR1 SEHNR and CDR2 FQNEAQ (reference sequence). Trimming shortened V by 5 bases and J by 8 bases, and 15 bases separated the two germline ends. The CDR3 runs 14 residues. In DNA, the CDR3 is TGTGCCAGCAGCGCCCGGGACCGTAGGGAAAAACTGTTTTTT. This gives the protein CASSARDRREKLFF.